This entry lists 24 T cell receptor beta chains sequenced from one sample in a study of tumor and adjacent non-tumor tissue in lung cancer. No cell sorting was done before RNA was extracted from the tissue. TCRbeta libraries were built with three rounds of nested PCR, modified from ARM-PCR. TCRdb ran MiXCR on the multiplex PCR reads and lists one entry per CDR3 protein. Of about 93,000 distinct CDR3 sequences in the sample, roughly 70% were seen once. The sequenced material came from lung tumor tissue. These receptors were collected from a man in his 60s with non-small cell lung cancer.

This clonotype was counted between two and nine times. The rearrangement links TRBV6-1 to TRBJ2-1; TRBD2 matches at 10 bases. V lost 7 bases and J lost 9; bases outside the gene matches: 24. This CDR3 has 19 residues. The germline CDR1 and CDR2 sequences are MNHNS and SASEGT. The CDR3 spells CASKGGGGTAGTSVFEQFF. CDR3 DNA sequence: TGTGCCAGCAAAGGGGGGGGTGGGACCGCGGGGACTAGCGTTTTTGAGCAGTTCTTC.

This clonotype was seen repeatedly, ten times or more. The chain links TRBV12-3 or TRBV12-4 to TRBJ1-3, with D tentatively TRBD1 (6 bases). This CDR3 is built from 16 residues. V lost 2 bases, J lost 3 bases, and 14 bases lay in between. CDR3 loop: CASSLRGGFGGNTIYF. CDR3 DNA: TGTGCCAGCAGTTTAAGGGGGGGGTTCGGTGGAAACACCATATATTTT.

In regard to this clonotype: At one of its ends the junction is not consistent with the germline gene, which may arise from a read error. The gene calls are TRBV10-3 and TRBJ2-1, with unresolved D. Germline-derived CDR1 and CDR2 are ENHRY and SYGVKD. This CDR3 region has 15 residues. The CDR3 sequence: CAISESGCSYNEEFF. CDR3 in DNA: TGTGCTATCAGTGAGTCGGGCTGCTCCTACAATGAGGAGTTCTTC.

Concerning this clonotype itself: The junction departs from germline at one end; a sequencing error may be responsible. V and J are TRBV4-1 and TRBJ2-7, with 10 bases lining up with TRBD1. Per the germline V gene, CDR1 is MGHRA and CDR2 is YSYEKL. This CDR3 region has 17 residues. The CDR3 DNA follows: TGCGCCAGCAGACAACGCTCCCCGGGACAGGGGCTCCACGATCAGTACTTC. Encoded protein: CASRQRSPGQGLHDQYF.

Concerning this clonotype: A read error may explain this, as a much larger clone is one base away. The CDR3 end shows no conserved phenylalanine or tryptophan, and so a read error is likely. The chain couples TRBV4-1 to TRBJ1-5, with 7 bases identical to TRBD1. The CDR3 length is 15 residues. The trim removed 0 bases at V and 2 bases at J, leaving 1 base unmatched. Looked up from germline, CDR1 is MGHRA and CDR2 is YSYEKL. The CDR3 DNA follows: TGCGCCAGCAGCCAAGAAGGGGGCGGCAATCAGCCCCAGCATCTT. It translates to CASSQEGGGNQPQHL.

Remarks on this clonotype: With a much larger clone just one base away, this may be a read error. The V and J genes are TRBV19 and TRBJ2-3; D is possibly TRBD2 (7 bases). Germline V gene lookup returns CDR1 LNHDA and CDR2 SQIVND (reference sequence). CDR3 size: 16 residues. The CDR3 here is CVSSIDLGGRADTQYF. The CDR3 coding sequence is TGTGTCAGTAGTATAGATTTGGGGGGGCGAGCAGATACGCAGTATTTT.

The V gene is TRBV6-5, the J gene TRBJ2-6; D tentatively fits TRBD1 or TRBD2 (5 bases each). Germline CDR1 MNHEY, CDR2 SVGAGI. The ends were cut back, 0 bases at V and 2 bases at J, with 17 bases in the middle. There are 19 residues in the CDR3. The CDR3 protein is CASSYSIRGLTAGANVLTF. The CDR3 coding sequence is TGTGCCAGCAGTTACTCGATACGGGGCCTGACTGCTGGGGCCAACGTCCTGACTTTC.

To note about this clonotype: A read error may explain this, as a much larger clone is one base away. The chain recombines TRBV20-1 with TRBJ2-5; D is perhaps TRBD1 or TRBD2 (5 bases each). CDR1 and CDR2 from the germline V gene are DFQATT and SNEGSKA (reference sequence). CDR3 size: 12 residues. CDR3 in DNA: TGCAGTACTAGGTCGTCAGGGGAGACCCAGTACTTC. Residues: CSTRSSGETQYF.

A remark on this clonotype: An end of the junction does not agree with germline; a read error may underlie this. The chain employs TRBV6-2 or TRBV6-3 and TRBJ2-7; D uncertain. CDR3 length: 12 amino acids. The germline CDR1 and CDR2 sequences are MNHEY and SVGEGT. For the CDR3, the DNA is TGTGACAGCAGTTACCCCAAGTACGAGCAGTACTTC. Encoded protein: CDSSYPKYEQYF.

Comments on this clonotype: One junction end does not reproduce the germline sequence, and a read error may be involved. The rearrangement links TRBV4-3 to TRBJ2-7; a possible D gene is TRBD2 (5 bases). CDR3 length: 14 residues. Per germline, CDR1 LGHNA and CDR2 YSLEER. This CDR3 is CASSQDSGDYEHYF. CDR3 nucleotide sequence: TGCGCCAGCAGCCAAGATTCGGGTGACTACGAGCATTACTTC.

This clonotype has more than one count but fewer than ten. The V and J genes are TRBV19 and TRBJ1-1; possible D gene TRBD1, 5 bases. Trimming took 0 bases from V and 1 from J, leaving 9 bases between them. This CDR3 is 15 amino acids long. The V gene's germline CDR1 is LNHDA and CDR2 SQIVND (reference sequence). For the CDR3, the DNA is TGTGCCAGTAGTATAGATCACAGGTCGAACACTGAAGCTTTCTTT. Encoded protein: CASSIDHRSNTEAFF. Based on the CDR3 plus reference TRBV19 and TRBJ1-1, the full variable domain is DGGITQSPKYLFRKEGQNVTLSCEQNLNHDAMYWYRQDPGQGLRLIYYSQIVNDFQKGDIAEGYSVSREKKESFPLTVTSAQKNPTAFYLCASSIDHRSNTEAFFGQGTRLTVV.

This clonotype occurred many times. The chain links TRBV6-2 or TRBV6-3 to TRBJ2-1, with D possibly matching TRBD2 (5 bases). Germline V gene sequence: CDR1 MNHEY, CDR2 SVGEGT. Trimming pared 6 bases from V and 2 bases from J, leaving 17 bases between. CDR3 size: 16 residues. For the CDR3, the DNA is TGTGCCAGCAGCTTAACTAGTGGATTCGCCTACAATGAGCAGTTCTTC. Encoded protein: CASSLTSGFAYNEQFF.

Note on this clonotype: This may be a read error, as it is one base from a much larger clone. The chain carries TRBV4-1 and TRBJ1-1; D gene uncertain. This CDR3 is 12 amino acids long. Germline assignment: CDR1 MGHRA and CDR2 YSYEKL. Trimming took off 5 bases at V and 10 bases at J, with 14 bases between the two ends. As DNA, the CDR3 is TGCGCCAGCAGCTCAACTAAGGTGAGAGCTTTCTTT. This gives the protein CASSSTKVRAFF.

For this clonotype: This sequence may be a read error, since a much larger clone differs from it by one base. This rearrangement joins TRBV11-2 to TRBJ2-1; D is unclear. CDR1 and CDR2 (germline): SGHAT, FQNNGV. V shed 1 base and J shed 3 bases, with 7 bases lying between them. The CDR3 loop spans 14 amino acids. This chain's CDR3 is CASSLARHYNEQFF. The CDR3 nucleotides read TGTGCCAGCAGCTTAGCGAGACACTACAATGAGCAGTTCTTC.

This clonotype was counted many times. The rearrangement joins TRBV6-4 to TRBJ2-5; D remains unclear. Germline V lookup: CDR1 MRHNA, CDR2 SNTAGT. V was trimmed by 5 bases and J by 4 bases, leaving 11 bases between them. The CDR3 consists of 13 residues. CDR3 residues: CASSSAPGETQYF. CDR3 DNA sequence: TGTGCCAGCAGTAGTGCGCCGGGAGAGACCCAGTACTTC.

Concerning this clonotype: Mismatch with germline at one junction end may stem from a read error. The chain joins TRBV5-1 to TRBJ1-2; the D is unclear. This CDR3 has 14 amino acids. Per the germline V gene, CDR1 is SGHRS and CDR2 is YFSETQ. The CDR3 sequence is CASSLITGDYSYTF. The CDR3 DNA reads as TGCGCCAGCAGCTTGATTACGGGCGACTATAGCTACACCTTC.

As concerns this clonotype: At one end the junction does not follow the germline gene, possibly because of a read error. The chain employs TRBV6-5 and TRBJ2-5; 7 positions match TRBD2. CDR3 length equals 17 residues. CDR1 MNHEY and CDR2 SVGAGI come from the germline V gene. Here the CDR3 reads CASSYWGGTQLQETQYF. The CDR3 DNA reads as TGTGCAAGCAGTTACTGGGGGGGGACCCAACTTCAAGAGACCCAGTACTTC.

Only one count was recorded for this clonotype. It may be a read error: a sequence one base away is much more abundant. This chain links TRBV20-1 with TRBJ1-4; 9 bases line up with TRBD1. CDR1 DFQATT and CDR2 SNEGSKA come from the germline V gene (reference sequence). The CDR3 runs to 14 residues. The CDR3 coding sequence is TGCAATGCGAGGCGGACAGGGGATGGCGAAAAACTGTTTTTT. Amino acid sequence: CNARRTGDGEKLFF.

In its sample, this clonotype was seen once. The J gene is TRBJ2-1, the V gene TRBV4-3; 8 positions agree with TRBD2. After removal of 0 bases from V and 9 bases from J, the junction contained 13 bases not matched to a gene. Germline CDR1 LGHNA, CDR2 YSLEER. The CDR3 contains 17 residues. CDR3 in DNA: TGCGCCAGCAGCCAAGATCCGACTAACGGGAGGGTTAGTGAGCAGTTCTTC. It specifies CASSQDPTNGRVSEQFF.

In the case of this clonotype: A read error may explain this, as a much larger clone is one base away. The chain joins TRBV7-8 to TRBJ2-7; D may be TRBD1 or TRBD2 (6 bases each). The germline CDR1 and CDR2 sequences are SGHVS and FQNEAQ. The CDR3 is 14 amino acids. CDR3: CASSRGETSHEQYF. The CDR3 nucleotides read TGTGCCAGCAGTAGGGGGGAGACCTCCCACGAGCAGTACTTC.

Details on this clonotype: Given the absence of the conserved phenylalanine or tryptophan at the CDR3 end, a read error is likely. The CDR3 bases are TGTACGAGCAGTCCTGGGACTTCTGTCTCTGTGGCCAACGTTCTGACTTCC. Translation gives CTSSPGTSVSVANVLTS. The V gene is TRBV12-3 or TRBV12-4, the J gene TRBJ2-6; tentative D call: TRBD2 (6 bases). The CDR3 contains 17 residues.

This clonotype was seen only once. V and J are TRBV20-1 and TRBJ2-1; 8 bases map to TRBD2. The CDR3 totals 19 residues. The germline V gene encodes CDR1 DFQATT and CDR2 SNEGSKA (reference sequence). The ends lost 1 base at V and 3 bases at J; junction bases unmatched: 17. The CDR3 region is CSARVLSGTSGRVYNEQFF. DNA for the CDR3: TGCAGTGCTAGAGTCCTCTCCGGGACTAGTGGGAGGGTCTACAATGAGCAGTTCTTC.

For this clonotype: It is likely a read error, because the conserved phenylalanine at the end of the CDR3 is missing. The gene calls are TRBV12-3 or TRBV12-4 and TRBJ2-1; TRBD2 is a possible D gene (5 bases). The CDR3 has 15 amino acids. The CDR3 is CASSPGLVSYNEQFI. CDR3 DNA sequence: TGTGCCAGCAGTCCCGGACTCGTCTCCTACAATGAACAGTTCATC.

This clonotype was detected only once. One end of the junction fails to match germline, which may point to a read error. CDR3 loop: CVSSSVVDEQFF. The CDR3 region has the DNA TGTGTCAGCAGCTCAGTTGTAGATGAGCAGTTCTTC. The V and J genes are TRBV12-3 or TRBV12-4 and TRBJ2-1, with D hard to call. This CDR3 comprises 12 residues.